These 12 T cell receptor delta chains were all obtained from the same sample, sequenced in a study of gamma-delta chains in newborns, infants, children (dated by TCRdb to 2018 to 2020). TCRdb names Illumina MiSeq as the instrument used. The public reads were reprocessed by TCRdb using CATT, and rows of matching DNA were later combined. A total of thousands of delta-chain clones appear in this sample, roughly 2% of them only once. The top ten clones comprise about an eighth of the sample. The sequenced material came from blood. These receptors all stem from a child who was a newborn, infant or young child, either healthy, febrile or measles-vaccinated (not recorded which).

In the case of this clone: TCRdb attributes to this sequence the protein of a much larger clone, which differs from the DNA translation at residue 4; a read error is likely, and the protein displayed is translated from the DNA. The chain employs TRDV2 and TRDJ3, with 8 bases identical to TRDD3. CDR1 and CDR2 from the germline V gene are GEAIGNYY and EKD. CDR3 size: 18 residues. The CDR3: CACGTAGDSSWDTRQMFF. CDR3 DNA sequence: TGTGCCTGTGGCACCGCGGGGGATAGCTCCTGGGACACCCGACAGATGTTTTTC.

For this clone: With only one base between it and a far larger clone, this is likely a read error. Other DNA sequences in this sample translate to the same CDR3. This chain links TRDV2 with TRDJ3; no clear D gene. CDR1 GEAIGNYY and CDR2 EKD come from the germline V gene. CDR3 length: 13 amino acids. CDR3 bases: TGTGCCTGTGACACCTGGGACACCCGGCAGATGTTTTTC. Its protein product is CACDTWDTRQMFF.

This clone was found a few times. The sample holds other DNA sequences that translate to the same CDR3. The CDR3 region has the DNA TGTGCTCTTGGGGAAGGCAATCCTACCGTATTCAGGGGGGAACTTAAACTCATCTTT. Protein sequence: CALGEGNPTVFRGELKLIF. The V call is TRDV1, the J call TRDJ1; D may be TRDD2 or TRDD3 (6 bases each). The germline CDR1 and CDR2 sequences are TSWWSYY and QGS. This CDR3 is 19 amino acids long. V was clipped by 2 bases and J by 7 bases, with 29 bases between them.

In this sample, this clone is medium-sized. The same CDR3 arises from other DNA sequences in this sample as well. V gene TRDV2 combines with J gene TRDJ3; 13 nucleotides agree with TRDD3. After removal of 3 bases from V and 1 base from J, the junction contained 8 bases not matched to a gene. From germline, CDR1 is GEAIGNYY and CDR2 EKD. This CDR3 comprises 20 residues. CDR3 in amino acids: CACDSYWGIRGSWDTRQMFF. CDR3 nucleotide sequence: TGTGCCTGTGACTCGTACTGGGGGATACGCGGGTCCTGGGACACCCGACAGATGTTTTTC.

About this clone itself: This likely traces to a read error, being one base from a far larger clone. Other nucleotide sequences from this sample produce the same CDR3. V is TRDV2 and J is TRDJ3; possibly TRDD3 for D (5 bases). The CDR3 runs to 19 residues. CDR1 is GEAIGNYY, CDR2 EKD, per germline. V lost 0 bases and J lost 0, with 14 bases in between. The CDR3 region has the DNA TGTGCCTGTGACACCGCGGCCGGGGGCCTCTCCTGGGACACCCGACAGATGTTTTTC. Translated: CACDTAAGGLSWDTRQMFF.

This clone was counted a few times. Translating this DNA gives a protein that differs at residue 4 from the TCRdb one, which belongs to a much larger clone; a read error is likely, and the protein shown is this translation. The chain carries TRDV2 and TRDJ3; D remains ambiguous. Germline V CDR1 and CDR2: GEAIGNYY, EKD. There are 20 residues in the CDR3. The CDR3: CACNTVQVPQLSWDTRQMFF. CDR3 coding DNA: TGTGCCTGTAACACGGTCCAAGTACCGCAACTTTCCTGGGACACCCGACAGATGTTTTTC.

In its sample, this clone is medium-sized. A much larger clone differs from this one at a single base, so this may be a read error. The same CDR3 also results from other DNA sequences found in this sample. The chain joins TRDV2 to TRDJ2; the match to TRDD3 covers 8 bases. This CDR3 is 14 amino acids long. The germline gives CDR1 GEAIGNYY, CDR2 EKD. J gave up 5 bases and V 2 bases, and 3 bases lay outside the gene matches. The CDR3 DNA reads TGTGCCTGTGACATACTGGGGGCTACAGCACAACTCTTCTTT. The encoded protein is CACDILGATAQLFF.

With regard to this clone: A far larger clone is one base from this, pointing to a likely read error. The same CDR3 also results from other DNA sequences found in this sample. The chain couples TRDV2 to TRDJ3; 9 bases match TRDD3. Germline assignment: CDR1 GEAIGNYY and CDR2 EKD. The CDR3 contains 17 residues. Trimming cost V 7 bases and J 0 bases; bases outside gene matches: 6. The CDR3 nucleotides read TGTGCCTGCGACTACTGGGGGAGCTCCTGGGACACCCGACAGATGTTTTTC. Residues: CACDYWGSSWDTRQMFF.

This clone is medium-sized in the sample. The chain links TRDV2 to TRDJ3; 9 bases line up with TRDD3. V trimming: 0 bases; J trimming: 0 bases; junction bases outside the gene matches: 5. The germline CDR1 and CDR2 sequences are GEAIGNYY and EKD. The CDR3 has 19 residues. In DNA form, the CDR3 reads TGTGCCTGTGACACCGTTGGGGATACGGACTCCTGGGACACCCGACAGATGTTTTTC. It translates to CACDTVGDTDSWDTRQMFF.

This clone has more than one count but fewer than ten. The protein held in TCRdb is that of a much larger clone and does not match this DNA's translation at residue 7, likely because of a read error; the protein shown is translated from the DNA. V usage is TRDV2 and J usage is TRDJ3; D possibly corresponds to TRDD3 (5 bases). The CDR3 extends over 18 amino acids. V was clipped by 4 bases and J by 0 bases, with 15 bases between them. Germline V gene lookup returns CDR1 GEAIGNYY and CDR2 EKD. This CDR3 is CACDPSLGSSWDTRQMFF. DNA of the CDR3: TGTGCCTGTGATCCCAGCTTGGGGAGCTCCTGGGACACCCGACAGATGTTTTTC.

As to this clone: At one boundary the junction diverges from the germline segment, which might be a read error. V usage is TRDV2 and J usage is TRDJ2; 8 nucleotides agree with TRDD3. Germline V lookup: CDR1 GEAIGNYY, CDR2 EKD. This CDR3 comprises 15 residues. The chain's CDR3 is CACDILGATSAHLFF. As DNA, the CDR3 is TGTGCCTGTGACATACTGGGGGCTACGTCGGCACACCTCTTCTTT.

As for this clone: A much more abundant neighbour one base away suggests this may be a read error. This rearrangement joins TRDV2 to TRDJ3; 12 bases align to TRDD3. Germline loops: CDR1 GEAIGNYY, CDR2 EKD. The CDR3 covers 21 residues. For the CDR3, the DNA is TGTGCCTGTGGCACCGTCTGGGGGATACGCGCCAGCTCCTGGGACACCCGACAGATGTTTTTC. Translated, it gives CACGTVWGIRASSWDTRQMFF.